This paragraph reports one TCR beta chain. Original analysis: The assay estimated nucleated cells by amplifying reference gene primers. Produced via immunoSEQ multiplex PCR; TCRdb's table is partial and in-frame only. From that table come the V and J calls and clone size; the DNA was used to work out D and trimming. Of tens of thousands of clones detected, 82% appear once; the ten largest clones hold under 35%. The sample originates from a study of blood T cell repertoires in COVID-19. Across the study: The United States, Italy and Spain supplied acute and convalescent COVID-19 samples. PBMCs, B-cell-depleted T cells, or T cells were the source of the cDNA or gDNA that made up the material.

The CDR3 extends over 14 amino acids. The germline gives CDR1 KGHSH, CDR2 LQKENI. Trimming took off 6 bases at V and 1 base at J, with 12 bases between the two ends. The genes are TRBV18 and TRBJ1-1; D is perhaps TRBD1 (5 bases). This TCR came from a human donor in a cohort sampled during active COVID-19. The sample was peripheral blood. CDR3 in amino acids: CASSSDGGNTEAFF. The CDR3 nucleotides read TGTGCCAGCTCCTCGGACGGGGGGAACACTGAAGCTTTCTTT.